This T cell receptor (beta chain) was recovered during a study of T cell responses to AZD1222 COVID-19 vaccine. General study points: No repertoire was sampled before or during the peak T cell response, only after it.

Measured with immunoSEQ multiplex PCR; TCRdb has only the in-frame clones, and not every one. The sample lists about 160,000 clones; 91% were seen once. Concerning this clone itself: The antigen remains unidentified.

Germline V CDR1 and CDR2: MGHRA, YSYEKL. The CDR3 has 14 amino acids. The trim removed 1 base at V and 7 bases at J, leaving 6 bases unmatched. J is TRBJ1-2 and V is TRBV4-1, with 7 bases aligning to TRBD1. This TCR was sampled from an adult in good health. The sequencing here drew on peripheral blood, taken on day 0 of AZD1222 vaccination. CDR3 residues: CASSQGTGLGGYTF. CDR3 sequence (DNA): TGCGCCAGCAGCCAAGGGACAGGTCTAGGTGGCTACACCTTC.